These 10 T cell receptor beta chains share one sample of origin, sequenced in a study of identical twins. TCRdb independently ran MiXCR on the 5' RACE reads; one entry per CDR3 protein. The sample lists roughly 250,000 distinct CDR3 sequences, 5.5% to 8% occurring once. These data were also filed under a second study, of yellow fever vaccine responses in identical twins.

The sequenced sample consisted of memory (CD45RO+) T cells sorted from blood. The source is a woman younger than 35 in good health.

This clonotype was seen at least ten times. The chain has TRBV12-3 or TRBV12-4 and TRBJ2-3; 7 bases are a match to TRBD2. V trimming: 3 bases; J trimming: 6 bases; junction bases outside the gene matches: 3. The CDR3 consists of 13 residues. The CDR3 DNA follows: TGTGCCAGCAGTTTTGCGGGAGTGGATACGCAGTATTTT. It specifies CASSFAGVDTQYF.

The table lists this clonotype with a few counts. The gene calls are TRBV5-6 and TRBJ2-5, with unresolved D. The CDR3 totals 12 residues. Germline lookup yields CDR1 SGHDT and CDR2 YYEEEE. V dropped 6 bases and J dropped 5 bases, with 11 bases sitting between them. CDR3 in DNA: TGTGCCAGCACCCTAACTGGGGAGACCCAGTACTTC. Its protein product is CASTLTGETQYF.

The sample holds many counts of this clonotype. In DNA, the CDR3 is TGCAGTGTCCCACTCAGCTCCTACAATGAGCAGTTCTTC. This gives the protein CSVPLSSYNEQFF. The J gene is TRBJ2-1, the V gene TRBV20-1; no reliable D call. V was clipped by 7 bases and J by 0 bases, with 10 bases between them. Germline V gives CDR1 DFQATT, CDR2 SNEGSKA (reference sequence). This CDR3 contains 13 residues.

This clonotype was seen repeatedly, ten times or more. The chain links TRBV5-1 to TRBJ2-1, with D unresolved. This CDR3 contains 15 residues. Trimming left V 3 bases short and J 7 bases short, with 17 bases between. Germline CDR1 reads SGHRS; CDR2 reads YFSETQ. The CDR3 sequence: CASSSSGARSNEQFF. The CDR3 coding sequence is TGCGCCAGCAGCTCTTCCGGCGCAAGGTCGAATGAGCAGTTCTTC.

In this sample, this clonotype turned up many times. The chain links TRBV2 to TRBJ2-2; weak D call: TRBD1 (5 bases). CDR3 size: 16 residues. V was cut by 7 bases and J by 2 bases, with 17 bases left in between. Germline V gene sequence: CDR1 SNHLY, CDR2 FYNNEI. CDR3 sequence: CASKLDSMLNTGELFF. The CDR3, as DNA: TGTGCCAGCAAACTTGACAGTATGTTAAACACCGGGGAGCTGTTTTTT. Full variable domain (remainder filled in from reference TRBV2 and TRBJ2-2): EPEVTQTPSHQVTQMGQEVILRCVPISNHLYFYWYRQILGQKVEFLVSFYNNEISEKSEIFDDQFSVERPDGSNFTLKIRSTKLEDSAMYFCASKLDSMLNTGELFFGEGSRLTVL.

This clonotype has just one count. The rearrangement links TRBV12-3 or TRBV12-4 to TRBJ2-6; perhaps TRBD1 as D (5 bases). V dropped 6 bases and J dropped 3 bases, with 12 bases sitting between them. The CDR3 totals 15 residues. The CDR3 DNA reads TGTGCCAGCAGCCCTGGGGCGCTTGGGGCCAACGTCCTGACTTTC. Protein: CASSPGALGANVLTF.

This clonotype was seen only a few times. The chain employs TRBV10-3 and TRBJ2-1; TRBD2 matches 14 bases. The CDR3 is 15 residues long. The junction had 3 bases not matched to a gene; V was cut back by 4 bases and J by 7 bases. Germline V gene sequence: CDR1 ENHRY, CDR2 SYGVKD. For the CDR3, the DNA is TGTGCCATCAGTGGAGGGACTAGCGGGGGAAATGAGCAGTTCTTC. Translated, it gives CAISGGTSGGNEQFF.

V usage is TRBV20-1 and J usage is TRBJ2-7; D unclear. The CDR3 extends over 12 amino acids. V lost 0 bases, J lost 3 bases, and 6 bases lay in between. Germline CDR1 DFQATT, CDR2 SNEGSKA (reference sequence). Here the CDR3 reads CSARDHDYEQYF. The DNA of the CDR3 is TGCAGTGCTAGAGATCACGACTACGAGCAGTACTTC.

This chain uses TRBV5-5 with TRBJ2-3; 9 bases are shared with TRBD2. CDR3 length equals 16 residues. V trimming: 2 bases; J trimming: 4 bases; junction bases outside the gene matches: 8. Germline CDR1 and CDR2: SGHKS and YYEKEE (reference sequence). Here the CDR3 reads CASSLTGTSFPDTQYF. The CDR3 bases are TGTGCCAGCAGCTTAACCGGGACTAGCTTCCCAGATACGCAGTATTTT.

The chain employs TRBV6-1 and TRBJ2-1; 7 bases are a match to TRBD2. The CDR3 has 16 amino acids. Germline loops: CDR1 MNHNS, CDR2 SASEGT. Unmatched junction bases numbered 8, after V lost 6 bases and J lost 0 bases. The CDR3 sequence: CASRPWGGSSYNEQFF. The CDR3 nucleotides are TGTGCCAGCAGACCTTGGGGCGGGAGCTCCTACAATGAGCAGTTCTTC.